A single sample is the source of the 21 T cell receptor beta chains below, sequenced in a study of OX40 agonist ivuxolimab in advanced cancers. The assay was immunoSEQ multiplex PCR, and TCRdb's table has in-frame clones only and misses some. The data hold more than 75,000 clones, with more than 85% observed a single time. This material consisted of CD4+ or CD8+ T cells sorted from blood, taken in a trial of the OX40 agonist ivuxolimab. The receptors were sampled from an adult with an advanced solid tumor such as melanoma, head and neck, liver or kidney cancer.

J is TRBJ2-5 and V is TRBV6-6, with D maybe TRBD2 (5 bases). Trimming pared 5 bases from V and 5 bases from J, leaving 21 bases between. Germline CDR1 MNHNY, CDR2 SVGAGI (reference sequence). The CDR3 has 16 amino acids. This CDR3 reads CASSRTQRSGWETQYF. In DNA, the CDR3 is TGTGCCAGCAGTCGTACGCAGCGATCGGGGTGGGAGACCCAGTACTTC.

The V gene is TRBV7-9, the J gene TRBJ1-1; D call uncertain. V was pared by 1 base and J by 1 base, with 4 bases between. CDR1 is SEHNR, CDR2 FQNEAQ, per germline (reference sequence). This CDR3 region has 13 residues. The CDR3 region has the DNA TGTGCCAGCAGCTTAGACCCGAACACTGAAGCTTTCTTT. This encodes CASSLDPNTEAFF.

The chain couples TRBV11-2 to TRBJ1-2; D is perhaps TRBD1 (6 bases). Germline V gene lookup returns CDR1 SGHAT and CDR2 FQNNGV. Trimming removed 1 base at V and 0 bases at J, with 9 bases between. This CDR3 is 15 amino acids long. In nucleotides, the CDR3 is TGTGCCAGCAGCTTAGGGACAGCAGCTAACTATGGCTACACCTTC. This translates into CASSLGTAANYGYTF. The complete variable domain, with remaining parts taken from reference TRBV11-2 and TRBJ1-2, reads EAGVAQSPRYKIIEKRQSVAFWCNPISGHATLYWYQQILGQGPKLLIQFQNNGVVDDSQLPKDRFSAERLKGVDSTLKIQPAKLEDSAVYLCASSLGTAANYGYTFGSGTRLTVV.

CDR3 sequence (DNA): TGTGCCAGCAGCCTGACAGTGTGGCAAGCTTTCTTT. Protein product: CASSLTVWQAFF. The chain has TRBV7-9 and TRBJ1-1; weak D call: TRBD1 (5 bases). Germline V CDR1 and CDR2: SEHNR, FQNEAQ (reference sequence). V gave up 5 bases and J gave up 9 bases, with 13 bases separating them. The CDR3 covers 12 residues.

The rearrangement uses TRBV19 and TRBJ1-2; 9 nucleotides match TRBD1. Germline V gene sequence: CDR1 LNHDA, CDR2 SQIVND (reference sequence). The length of the CDR3 is 14 residues. The V gene end was trimmed by 8 bases and the J gene end by 2 bases; junction bases not matched to a gene: 6. In DNA form, the CDR3 reads TGTGCCAGTCGACCGGACAGGGGCAACTATGGCTACACCTTC. It encodes CASRPDRGNYGYTF. The variable domain in full, with the rest retrieved from reference TRBV19 and TRBJ1-2, is DGGITQSPKYLFRKEGQNVTLSCEQNLNHDAMYWYRQDPGQGLRLIYYSQIVNDFQKGDIAEGYSVSREKKESFPLTVTSAQKNPTAFYLCASRPDRGNYGYTFGSGTRLTVV.

The V and J genes are TRBV19 and TRBJ1-6, with 9 bases matching TRBD1. The ends lost 5 bases at V and 10 bases at J; junction bases unmatched: 12. CDR3 length: 16 residues. Germline V lookup: CDR1 LNHDA, CDR2 SQIVND (reference sequence). The CDR3 region has the DNA TGTGCCAGTAGTGGGACCGGGACAGGGTCGTTATCACCCCTCCACTTT. Translation: CASSGTGTGSLSPLHF.

This clone was detected only a few times. The gene calls are TRBV7-2 and TRBJ2-1, with 10 bases that match TRBD2. The CDR3 spans 12 residues. J was trimmed by 16 bases and V by 5 bases; bases with no gene match: 8. Germline V gene data show CDR1 as SGHTA and CDR2 as FQGNSA. CDR3 amino acids: CASSPTGTSEFF. The CDR3, as DNA: TGTGCCAGCAGCCCAACCGGGACTAGCGAATTCTTC.

The CDR3 DNA reads as TGCAGCGTTGAAGGACGGGACGGCCAAGAGACCCAGTACTTC. It specifies CSVEGRDGQETQYF. V and J are TRBV29-1 and TRBJ2-5; D may match TRBD1 or TRBD2 (5 bases each). The V gene's germline CDR1 is SQVTM and CDR2 ANQGSEA. Trimming stripped 1 base from V and 1 base from J, with 10 bases between. This CDR3 spans 14 amino acids.

The chain is built from TRBV11-3 and TRBJ2-5, with D possibly being TRBD1 (5 bases). Trimming left V 5 bases short and J 5 bases short, with 12 bases between. The germline V gene encodes CDR1 SGHNT and CDR2 YENEEA. The length of the CDR3 is 13 residues. CDR3 in DNA: TGTGCCAGCAGCCCGAACAAGGGGGAGACCCAGTACTTC. Protein sequence: CASSPNKGETQYF.

The chain links TRBV11-2 to TRBJ1-5, with TRBD1 matching 9 bases. The CDR3 has 15 amino acids. Germline V gene sequence: CDR1 SGHAT, CDR2 FQNNGV. The junction had 1 base not matched to a gene; V was cut back by 2 bases and J by 2 bases. As DNA, the CDR3 is TGTGCCAGCAGCTTAAGACAGGGGGGCAATCAGCCCCAGCATTTT. As protein: CASSLRQGGNQPQHF.

The genes are TRBV5-1 and TRBJ2-1; perhaps TRBD1 as D (6 bases). This CDR3 spans 13 amino acids. Germline V lookup: CDR1 SGHRS, CDR2 YFSETQ. V was trimmed by 2 bases and J by 8 bases, leaving 11 bases between them. This CDR3 is CASSLSGDHEQFF. The CDR3 bases are TGCGCCAGCAGCTTATCAGGGGACCATGAGCAGTTCTTC.

The chain links TRBV7-3 to TRBJ2-3; weak D call: TRBD1 (5 bases). The ends were cut back, 3 bases at V and 0 bases at J, with 7 bases in the middle. Per the germline V gene, CDR1 is SGHTA and CDR2 is FQGTGA. The CDR3 contains 14 residues. CDR3 nucleotide sequence: TGTGCCAGCAGCTTGGGGCACAGCACAGATACGCAGTATTTT. Translating it yields CASSLGHSTDTQYF.

This clone was detected a few times. V usage is TRBV7-8 and J usage is TRBJ2-7; 8 bases line up with TRBD1. Per the germline V gene, CDR1 is SGHVS and CDR2 is FQNEAQ. V gave up 5 bases and J gave up 7 bases; unmatched junction bases: 13. This CDR3 has 15 amino acids. CDR3 sequence (DNA): TGTGCCAGCAGCGTTCGACAGGGGAAGGTGGGGGAGCAGTACTTC. Encoded protein: CASSVRQGKVGEQYF.

This clone appeared a single time. This sequence joins TRBV7-9 and TRBJ2-1, with D possibly being TRBD2 (6 bases). This CDR3 has 16 residues. The V end was cut by 5 bases, the J end by 9 bases, with 23 bases between. Germline V gene data show CDR1 as SEHNR and CDR2 as FQNEAQ (reference sequence). The CDR3 region is CASSPGTGLEGGEQFF. CDR3 bases: TGTGCCAGCAGCCCGGGGACGGGACTGGAGGGTGGTGAGCAGTTCTTC.

The CDR3 region is CASSVLGLAGVEQFF. The CDR3 DNA reads TGTGCCAGCAGCGTACTGGGACTAGCGGGGGTTGAGCAGTTCTTC. The chain has TRBV9 and TRBJ2-1, with 14 bases identical to TRBD2. This CDR3 contains 15 residues. Trimming at V came to 1 base and at J to 9 bases, leaving 3 bases not matched to a gene. Germline CDR1 and CDR2: SGDLS and YYNGEE. The full variable domain, its missing parts supplied by reference TRBV9 and TRBJ2-1, is DSGVTQTPKHLITATGQRVTLRCSPRSGDLSVYWYQQSLDQGLQFLIQYYNGEERAKGNILERFSAQQFPDLHSELNLSSLELGDSALYFCASSVLGLAGVEQFFGPGTRLTVL.

V and J are TRBV29-1 and TRBJ1-4; D unclear. The CDR3 length is 12 residues. Per the germline V gene, CDR1 is SQVTM and CDR2 is ANQGSEA. The V end lost 5 bases, the J end lost 3 bases, and 7 bases lay between the germline ends. The CDR3, as DNA: TGCAGCGTTCTACGGGCTAATGAAAAACTGTTTTTT. Translation: CSVLRANEKLFF.

V usage is TRBV2 and J usage is TRBJ2-3, with 9 bases that match TRBD1. The length of the CDR3 is 15 residues. J lost 4 bases, V lost 1 base, and 3 bases had no gene match. Per the germline V gene, CDR1 is SNHLY and CDR2 is FYNNEI. The CDR3 reads CASSEGDRAADTQYF. CDR3 bases: TGTGCCAGCAGTGAAGGGGACAGGGCTGCAGATACGCAGTATTTT.

This rearrangement joins TRBV28 to TRBJ2-3; D gene uncertain. Looked up from germline, CDR1 is MDHEN and CDR2 is SYDVKM. V lost 4 bases to trimming and J lost 0 bases, with 32 bases between them. The CDR3 runs 22 residues. This CDR3 is CASSSRVRPIGNSQRSTDTQYF. For the CDR3, the DNA is TGTGCCAGCAGTTCCCGGGTGAGGCCGATAGGTAATTCGCAAAGGAGCACAGATACGCAGTATTTT.

The V gene is TRBV7-2, the J gene TRBJ2-5; 9 positions agree with TRBD2. CDR1 and CDR2 from the germline V gene are SGHTA and FQGNSA. The CDR3 totals 16 residues. V shed 5 bases, J shed 0 bases, and the junction held 7 bases outside the gene matches. The CDR3 spells CASSGPLAGYQETQYF. The CDR3 DNA is TGTGCCAGCAGCGGACCCCTAGCGGGGTACCAAGAGACCCAGTACTTC.

This sequence joins TRBV6-4 and TRBJ2-1; unclear D gene. Trimming removed 3 bases at V and 8 bases at J, with 14 bases between. Germline V lookup: CDR1 MRHNA, CDR2 SNTAGT. The CDR3 is made up of 14 amino acids. The CDR3 sequence: CASSEPIPHDEQFF. DNA for the CDR3: TGTGCCAGCAGTGAGCCCATTCCCCACGATGAGCAGTTCTTC.

CDR3 DNA sequence: TGTGCCAGCAGCCCAACCGCGAGTTTGAACACTGAAGCTTTCTTT. Its protein product is CASSPTASLNTEAFF. J is TRBJ1-1 and V is TRBV7-9; D not resolved. V gave up 5 bases and J gave up 0 bases, with 13 bases separating them. Germline-derived CDR1 and CDR2 are SEHNR and FQNEAQ (reference sequence). The CDR3 runs 15 residues.